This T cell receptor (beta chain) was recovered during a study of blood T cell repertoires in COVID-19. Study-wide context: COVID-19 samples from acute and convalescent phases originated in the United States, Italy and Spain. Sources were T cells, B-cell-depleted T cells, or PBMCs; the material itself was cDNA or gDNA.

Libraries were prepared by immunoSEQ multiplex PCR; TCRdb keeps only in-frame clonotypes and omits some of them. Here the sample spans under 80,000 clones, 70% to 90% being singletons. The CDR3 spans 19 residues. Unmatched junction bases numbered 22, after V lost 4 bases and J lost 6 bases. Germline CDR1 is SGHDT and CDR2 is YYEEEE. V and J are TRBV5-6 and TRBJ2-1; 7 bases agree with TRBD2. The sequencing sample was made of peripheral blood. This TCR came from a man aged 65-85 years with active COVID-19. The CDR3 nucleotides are TGTGCCAGCAGCACCCCCCCCGGGACTATAATCTCGGCGGGCAATGAGCAGTTCTTC. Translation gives CASSTPPGTIISAGNEQFF.